The clone carrying this T cell receptor (beta chain) was counted between two and nine times. Assay used: immunoSEQ multiplex PCR; TCRdb lists only in-frame clones, some missing. The sample lists some 41,000 clones, approximately 82% occurring once. The data stem from a study of blood T cell repertoires in COVID-19. The receptor's source is a woman aged 70-85 years with acute or convalescent COVID-19. Sequencing input: peripheral blood.

CDR3 region: CASSLESSGRGDTQYF. CDR3 bases: TGTGCCAGCAGCTTGGAGTCTAGCGGGAGAGGAGACACGCAGTATTTT. The chain is built from TRBV5-6 and TRBJ2-3; TRBD2 matches 10 bases. Trimming removed 0 bases from V and 9 bases from J; junction bases left unmatched: 10. This CDR3 has 16 residues. Per germline, CDR1 SGHDT and CDR2 YYEEEE.